A selection of T cell receptor beta chains follows, all from one sample in a study of T cells expressing NK-cell markers. From the 5' RACE reads, TCRdb lists one entry per CDR3 protein and no DNA. The sample totals hundreds of thousands of distinct CDR3 sequences; its top ten clones hold roughly 4.2%. Material: blood T cells: a sorted CD56 or NKG2C T cell subset, CD4+ or CD8+ T cells, or bulk PBMC T cells (not recorded which). The source of these receptors is a woman aged 18-70 years in good health. Each CDR3 is given with its conserved first and last residue.

>TRBV5-6|TRBJ1-2
CASSRTSGNYGYTF
>TRBV6-1|TRBJ1-6
CASRDRTGTGNSPLHF
>TRBV10-3|TRBJ2-3
CAISQAGGHTGTQYF
>TRBV5-1|TRBJ2-1
CASSSGREWGYNEQFF
>TRBV19|TRBJ1-2
CASSILAGGYGYTF
>TRBV7-2|TRBJ2-2
CASSLSLSSTGELFF
>TRBV5-1|TRBJ2-1
CASSLVPDSYNEQFF
>TRBV12-3/TRBV12-4|TRBJ2-7
CASSSSSYYEQYF
>TRBV7-9|TRBJ2-3
CASSPGGGTLLDTQYF
>TRBV11-2|TRBJ2-2
CASSLVGPAFLSWELAGELFF
>TRBV5-4|TRBJ2-7
CASSPTGTTYEQYF
>TRBV3-1|TRBJ2-7
CASSRRTSGRASEQYF
>TRBV6-2/TRBV6-3|TRBJ2-1
CASSQPGTGTNEQFF
>TRBV5-6|TRBJ1-2
CASSQTHTRINYGYTF
>TRBV7-3|TRBJ2-2
CASSLYGGETGELFF
>TRBV27|TRBJ1-4
CASSPNRGREKLFF
>TRBV7-2|TRBJ2-3
CASSTGADTQYF
>TRBV11-3|TRBJ2-7
CASSSGGGGSSYEQYF
>TRBV5-6|TRBJ1-2
CASSMTGYGYTF
>TRBV12-3/TRBV12-4|TRBJ1-1
CASSLAGRMNTEAFF
>TRBV7-3|TRBJ2-1
CASSLKRSGNNEQFF
>TRBV11-2|TRBJ2-1
CASSVNNGNEQFF
>TRBV20-1|TRBJ2-1
CSARPGGNEQFF
>TRBV19|TRBJ1-2
CASSRRTGAYGYTF
>TRBV20-1|TRBJ1-5
CSASGGLSTGQPQHF
>TRBV9|TRBJ2-3
CASSVSPSETDTQYF
>TRBV7-3|TRBJ2-1
CASSRDRVAEQFF
>TRBV6-5|TRBJ2-7
CASRGPDEQYF
>TRBV21-1|TRBJ1-4
CASSKVLATGRGEATNEKLFF
>TRBV4-3|TRBJ2-5
CASSGMGAETQYF
>TRBV9|TRBJ2-7
CASSALGGKNEQYF
>TRBV5-6|TRBJ2-1
CASSLAGSVINEQFF
>TRBV7-2|TRBJ2-1
CASSAGTLAYNEQFF
>TRBV7-2|TRBJ2-5
CASSLPRGQETQYF
>TRBV6-2/TRBV6-3|TRBJ2-7
CASSYSAGAHEQYF
>TRBV20-1|TRBJ1-5
CSARTGTLQPQHF
>TRBV10-3|TRBJ2-2
CAISETGSLGELFF
>TRBV18|TRBJ2-2
CASSPIRQNTGELFF
>TRBV29-1|TRBJ2-5
CSVAGRVQETQYF
>TRBV20-1|TRBJ1-1
CSAGGQGATEAFF
>TRBV20-1|TRBJ1-4
CSGSTNEKLFF
>TRBV5-6|TRBJ2-5
CASSLDGEETQYF
>TRBV7-8|TRBJ2-1
CASSLRDSSSYNEQFF
>TRBV12-3/TRBV12-4|TRBJ2-1
CASSLTVDTYNEQFF
>TRBV19|TRBJ1-6
CASSTRAGQGKGSPLHF
>TRBV2|TRBJ2-5
CASSERASGGTTQYF
>TRBV29-1|TRBJ2-5
CSVDLLGGETQYF
>TRBV29-1|TRBJ2-3
CSVVPGGPFTDTQYF
>TRBV5-6|TRBJ1-2
CASRNPGQGNYGYTF
>TRBV6-1|TRBJ2-3
CASISGQANTDTQYF